The entry below gives a single T cell receptor (beta chain) sequence along with its context. This entry belongs to a study of tumor-infiltrating lymphocytes in localized non-small cell lung cancer. Whole-study context: Some samples were collected after neoadjuvant chemotherapy; smokers, never-smokers and several histologies were included.

V was trimmed by 8 bases and J by 7 bases, leaving 11 bases between them. Germline lookup yields CDR1 MNHNS and CDR2 SASEGT. The CDR3 has 11 amino acids. Generated by immunoSEQ multiplex PCR, the TCRdb table keeps only in-frame clones and is missing some. The table lists under 8,500 clones, around 77% of them singletons. The rearrangement joins TRBV6-1 to TRBJ1-2; D is possibly TRBD1 (5 bases). The specimen sequenced was lung tumor tissue. This receptor was identified in a human donor with non-small cell lung cancer. DNA of the CDR3: TGTGCCAGCGGGGGAGGAGGTGGCTACACCTTC. It is translated as CASGGGGGYTF.